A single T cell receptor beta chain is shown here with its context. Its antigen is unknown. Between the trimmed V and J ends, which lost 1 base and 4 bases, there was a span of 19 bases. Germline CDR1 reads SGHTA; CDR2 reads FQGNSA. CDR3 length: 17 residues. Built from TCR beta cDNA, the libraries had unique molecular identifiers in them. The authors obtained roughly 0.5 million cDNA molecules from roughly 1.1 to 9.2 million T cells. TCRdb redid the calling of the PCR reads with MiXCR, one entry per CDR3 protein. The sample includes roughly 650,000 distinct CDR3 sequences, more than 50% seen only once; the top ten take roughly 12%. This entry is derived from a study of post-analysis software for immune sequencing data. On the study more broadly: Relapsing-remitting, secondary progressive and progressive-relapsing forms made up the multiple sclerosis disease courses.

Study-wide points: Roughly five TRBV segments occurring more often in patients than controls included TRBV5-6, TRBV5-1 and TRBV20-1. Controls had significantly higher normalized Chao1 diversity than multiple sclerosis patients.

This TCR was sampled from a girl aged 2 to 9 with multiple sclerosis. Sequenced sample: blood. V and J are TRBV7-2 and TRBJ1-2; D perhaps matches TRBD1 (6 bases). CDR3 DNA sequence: TGTGCCAGCAGCTTAGTTGTTCGGGCAGGGGTGAGCTATGGCTACACCTTC. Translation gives CASSLVVRAGVSYGYTF.